A selection of T cell receptor beta chains follows, all from one sample in a study of cytomegalovirus exposure and HLA in healthy donors. Repertoires were generated with immunoSEQ multiplex PCR, while TCRdb's copy carries only in-frame clones and drops some. The sample lists approximately 180,000 clones; under 80% were seen once. Sequencing input: PBMCs. Every receptor here comes from a woman aged 45-60 years in good health and CMV-seropositive. The CDR3 runs from the conserved cysteine through the conserved F or W. The D gene is left open where the match is weak. Rows may omit the clone size; those that give it use once, few, many or a size class.

D: -; V: TRBV5-1; size: -; J: TRBJ1-1; CDR3: CASSLDNRAYGKAEAFF; DNA: TGCGCCAGCAGCTTGGACAACAGGGCGTACGGAAAGGCTGAAGCTTTCTTT
D: -; V: TRBV5-1; size: few; J: TRBJ2-2; CDR3: CASSVDSRSTGELFF; DNA: TGCGCCAGCAGCGTGGACAGCCGTTCCACCGGGGAGCTGTTTTTT
D: -; V: TRBV5-4; size: -; J: TRBJ1-2; CDR3: CASSLESSYLTF; DNA: TGTGCCAGCAGCTTGGAAAGTAGCTACCTCACCTTC
D: TRBD2; V: TRBV2; size: once; J: TRBJ2-7; CDR3: CASSLRLAGGASYEQYF; DNA: TGTGCCAGCAGCCTCAGACTAGCGGGGGGGGCTTCCTACGAGCAGTACTTC
D: TRBD2; V: TRBV20-1; size: -; J: TRBJ2-5; CDR3: CSASGGETQYF; DNA: TGCAGTGCTAGCGGGGGGGAGACCCAGTACTTC
D: -; V: TRBV5-1; size: -; J: TRBJ1-2; CDR3: CASSVGEAGSYGYTF; DNA: TGCGCCAGCAGCGTTGGTGAGGCAGGGTCGTATGGCTACACCTTC
D: -; V: TRBV30; size: -; J: TRBJ1-1; CDR3: CAWSDDRPRAEAFF; DNA: TGTGCCTGGAGTGACGACCGCCCGAGGGCTGAAGCTTTCTTT
D: TRBD1; V: TRBV18; size: -; J: TRBJ2-7; CDR3: CASSPDVTGAYEQYF; DNA: TGTGCCAGCTCACCAGACGTAACAGGGGCGTACGAGCAGTACTTC
D: -; V: TRBV21-1; size: -; J: TRBJ2-1; CDR3: CARILRTRGLVEQFF; DNA: TGTGCCAGGATCCTTCGGACGCGGGGGTTGGTTGAGCAGTTCTTC
D: TRBD1; V: TRBV10-2; size: -; J: TRBJ1-1; CDR3: CASSAQGGTEAFF; DNA: TGCGCCAGCAGTGCACAGGGGGGCACTGAAGCTTTCTTT
D: TRBD1; V: TRBV7-9; size: -; J: TRBJ2-1; CDR3: CASSQTPGQGGNEQFF; DNA: TGTGCCAGCAGCCAAACCCCGGGACAGGGGGGGAATGAGCAGTTCTTC
D: -; V: TRBV18; size: -; J: TRBJ1-2; CDR3: CASSQTEGGYTF; DNA: TGTGCCAGCTCTCAGACTGAGGGCGGCTACACCTTC
D: -; V: TRBV19; size: -; J: TRBJ1-2; CDR3: CASSISPGSNYGYTF; DNA: TGTGCCAGTAGTATATCTCCAGGTAGTAACTATGGCTACACCTTC
D: TRBD1; V: TRBV6-1; size: -; J: TRBJ2-7; CDR3: CASRGDRPLYEQYF; DNA: TGTGCCAGCAGAGGGGACAGGCCCCTGTACGAGCAGTACTTC
D: -; V: TRBV6-5; size: few; J: TRBJ1-1; CDR3: CASSYSGQGNTEAFF; DNA: TGTGCCAGCAGTTACTCGGGTCAGGGCAACACTGAAGCTTTCTTT
D: TRBD2; V: TRBV14; size: -; J: TRBJ2-2; CDR3: CASSPNGGDAGELFF; DNA: TGTGCCAGCAGCCCCAACGGGGGGGATGCCGGGGAGCTGTTTTTT
D: TRBD1; V: TRBV19; size: -; J: TRBJ1-4; CDR3: CASSPPPSGGFNEKLFF; DNA: TGTGCCAGTAGCCCACCTCCCTCAGGGGGCTTTAATGAAAAACTGTTTTTT
D: -; V: TRBV7-3; size: -; J: TRBJ2-7; CDR3: CASKPSGPYEQYF; DNA: TGTGCCAGCAAACCGAGCGGGCCCTACGAGCAGTACTTC
D: TRBD1; V: TRBV4-1; size: -; J: TRBJ2-7; CDR3: CASSRQGVNYEQYF; DNA: TGCGCCAGCAGCCGTCAGGGGGTCAACTACGAGCAGTACTTC
D: TRBD2; V: TRBV7-3; size: once; J: TRBJ2-1; CDR3: CASSSAGGGEAYNEQFF; DNA: TGTGCCAGCAGCTCGGCTGGCGGGGGAGAAGCCTACAATGAGCAGTTCTTC
D: TRBD1; V: TRBV6-5; size: -; J: TRBJ2-7; CDR3: CARLTGDSYEQYF; DNA: TGTGCCAGGCTGACAGGGGACTCCTACGAGCAGTACTTC
D: -; V: TRBV6-5; size: few; J: TRBJ1-1; CDR3: CASSYGRLNFGAFF; DNA: TGTGCCAGCAGTTACGGGAGGCTAAACTTCGGGGCTTTCTTT
D: -; V: TRBV19; size: -; J: TRBJ2-2; CDR3: CATNPQGTNTGELFF; DNA: TGTGCCACTAACCCTCAGGGGACCAACACCGGGGAGCTGTTTTTT
D: TRBD1; V: TRBV6-5; size: -; J: TRBJ1-6; CDR3: CASSYRRTGGYSPLHF; DNA: TGTGCCAGCAGTTACAGGAGGACAGGGGGTTATTCACCCCTCCACTTT
D: TRBD1; V: TRBV12-5; size: few; J: TRBJ1-5; CDR3: CASAYEGAYSNQPQHF; DNA: TGTGCTAGTGCCTATGAGGGGGCCTATAGCAATCAGCCCCAGCATTTT
D: TRBD2; V: TRBV30; size: few; J: TRBJ2-5; CDR3: CAWSASGGAETQYF; DNA: TGTGCCTGGAGTGCGAGCGGGGGGGCTGAGACCCAGTACTTC
D: -; V: TRBV2; size: -; J: TRBJ1-1; CDR3: CASSNRVTNTEAFF; DNA: TGTGCCAGCAGCAACAGGGTGACGAACACTGAAGCTTTCTTT
D: -; V: TRBV7-9; size: once; J: TRBJ2-7; CDR3: CSSSPPGSSYEQYF; DNA: TGTTCCAGCAGCCCACCCGGGTCTTCCTACGAGCAGTACTTC
D: -; V: TRBV7-3; size: -; J: TRBJ2-1; CDR3: CASSPVRGMGNNEQFF; DNA: TGTGCCAGCAGCCCCGTGCGGGGCATGGGTAACAATGAGCAGTTCTTC
D: -; V: TRBV5-1; size: -; J: TRBJ1-5; CDR3: CASSLASDQPQHF; DNA: TGCGCCAGCAGCTTGGCTTCCGATCAGCCCCAGCATTTT
D: TRBD2; V: TRBV27; size: -; J: TRBJ2-2; CDR3: CASTQWGTTNTGELFF; DNA: TGTGCCAGCACCCAATGGGGGACTACCAACACCGGGGAGCTGTTTTTT
D: -; V: TRBV13; size: -; J: TRBJ1-1; CDR3: CASSSEGTNTEAFF; DNA: TGTGCCAGCAGCTCAGAGGGCACGAACACTGAAGCTTTCTTT
D: -; V: TRBV6-5; size: -; J: TRBJ1-6; CDR3: CASSYPGVGSPLHF; DNA: TGTGCCAGCAGTTACCCGGGGGTTGGATCACCCCTCCACTTT
D: TRBD1; V: TRBV28; size: -; J: TRBJ1-5; CDR3: CASSFTGVSNQPQHF; DNA: TGTGCCAGCAGTTTCACAGGGGTTAGCAATCAGCCCCAGCATTTT
D: TRBD2; V: TRBV19; size: -; J: TRBJ2-6; CDR3: CASSIDREGISGANVLTF; DNA: TGTGCCAGTAGTATAGATCGGGAGGGGATCTCTGGGGCCAACGTCCTGACTTTC
D: -; V: TRBV11-2; size: -; J: TRBJ1-6; CDR3: CASSSGQGDNSPLHF; DNA: TGTGCCAGCAGCTCCGGGCAGGGTGACAATTCACCCCTCCACTTT
D: TRBD2; V: TRBV7-9; size: once; J: TRBJ2-5; CDR3: CASSFPLAGGPGQTQYF; DNA: TGTGCCAGCAGCTTCCCTCTAGCGGGGGGGCCGGGGCAGACCCAGTACTTC
D: TRBD1; V: TRBV5-1; size: once; J: TRBJ2-7; CDR3: CASSFLQGAGYEQYF; DNA: TGCGCCAGCAGCTTTCTACAGGGGGCCGGCTACGAGCAGTACTTC
D: TRBD1; V: TRBV5-6; size: -; J: TRBJ1-2; CDR3: CASSPTGGSGYTF; DNA: TGTGCCAGCAGTCCCACAGGGGGAAGTGGCTACACCTTC